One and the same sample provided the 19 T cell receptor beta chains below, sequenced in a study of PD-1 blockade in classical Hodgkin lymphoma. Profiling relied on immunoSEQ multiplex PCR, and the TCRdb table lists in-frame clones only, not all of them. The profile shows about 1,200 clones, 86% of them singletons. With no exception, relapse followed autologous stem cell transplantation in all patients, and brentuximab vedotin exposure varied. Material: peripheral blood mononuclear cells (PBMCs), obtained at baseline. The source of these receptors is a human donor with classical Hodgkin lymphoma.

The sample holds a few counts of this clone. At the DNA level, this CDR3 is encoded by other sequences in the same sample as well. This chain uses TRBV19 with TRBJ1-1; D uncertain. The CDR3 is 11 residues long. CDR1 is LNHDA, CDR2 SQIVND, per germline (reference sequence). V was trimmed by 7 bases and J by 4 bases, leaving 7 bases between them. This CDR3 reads CASKGSTEAFF. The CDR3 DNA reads TGTGCCAGTAAAGGGAGCACTGAAGCTTTCTTT.

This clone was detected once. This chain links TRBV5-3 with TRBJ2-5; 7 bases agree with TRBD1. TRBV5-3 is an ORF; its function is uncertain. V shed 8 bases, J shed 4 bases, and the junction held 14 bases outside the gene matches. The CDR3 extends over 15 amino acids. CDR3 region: CASSQEDRAGETQYF. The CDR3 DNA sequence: TGTGCCAGCAGCCAAGAAGACAGGGCAGGAGAGACCCAGTACTTC.

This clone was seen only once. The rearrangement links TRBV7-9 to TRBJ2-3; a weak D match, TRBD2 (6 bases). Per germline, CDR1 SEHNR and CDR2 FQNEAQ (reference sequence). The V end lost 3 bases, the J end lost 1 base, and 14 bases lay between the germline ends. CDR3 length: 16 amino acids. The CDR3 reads CASSFWAGRGTDTQYF. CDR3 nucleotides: TGTGCCAGCAGCTTTTGGGCGGGGCGAGGCACAGATACGCAGTATTTT.

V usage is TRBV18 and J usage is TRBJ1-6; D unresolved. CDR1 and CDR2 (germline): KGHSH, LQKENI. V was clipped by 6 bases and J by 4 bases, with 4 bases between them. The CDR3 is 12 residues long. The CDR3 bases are TGTGCCAGCTCGACTTATAATTCACCCCTCCACTTT. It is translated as CASSTYNSPLHF. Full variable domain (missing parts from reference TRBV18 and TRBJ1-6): NAGVMQNPRHLVRRRGQEARLRCSPMKGHSHVYWYRQLPEEGLKFMVYLQKENIIDESGMPKERFSAEFPKEGPSILRIQQVVRGDSAAYFCASSTYNSPLHFGNGTRLTVT.

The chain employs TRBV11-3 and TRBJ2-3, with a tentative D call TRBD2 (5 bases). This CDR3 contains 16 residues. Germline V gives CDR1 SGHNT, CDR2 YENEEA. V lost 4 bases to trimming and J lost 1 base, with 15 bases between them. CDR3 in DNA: TGTGCCAGCAGCTCACGCGCGACCGGGGGCACAGATACGCAGTATTTT. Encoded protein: CASSSRATGGTDTQYF. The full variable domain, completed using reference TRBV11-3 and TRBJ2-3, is EAGVVQSPRYKIIEKKQPVAFWCNPISGHNTLYWYLQNLGQGPELLIRYENEEAVDDSQLPKDRFSAERLKGVDSTLKIQPAELGDSAVYLCASSSRATGGTDTQYFGPGTRLTVL.

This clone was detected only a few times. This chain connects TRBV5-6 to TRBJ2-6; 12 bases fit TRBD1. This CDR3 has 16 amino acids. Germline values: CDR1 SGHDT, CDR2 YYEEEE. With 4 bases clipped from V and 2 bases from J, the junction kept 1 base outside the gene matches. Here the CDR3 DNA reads TGTGCCAGCAGCGGGACAGGGGGCACTGGGGCCAACGTCCTGACTTTC. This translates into CASSGTGGTGANVLTF.

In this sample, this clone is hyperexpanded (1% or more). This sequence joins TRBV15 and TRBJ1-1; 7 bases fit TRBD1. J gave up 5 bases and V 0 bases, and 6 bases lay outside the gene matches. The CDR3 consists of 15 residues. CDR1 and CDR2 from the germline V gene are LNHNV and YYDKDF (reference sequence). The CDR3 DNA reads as TGTGCCACCAGCAGAGATAGGGCAGGGGGTACTGAAGCTTTCTTT. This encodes CATSRDRAGGTEAFF.

CDR3 in DNA: TGTGCCAGCAGCCTACAGGGTAATAATTCACCCCTCCACTTT. Translated, it gives CASSLQGNNSPLHF. V is TRBV7-9 and J is TRBJ1-6, with D tentatively TRBD1 (6 bases). The V gene lost 5 bases and the J gene lost 5 bases, with 10 bases spanning the gap. Germline V gene sequence: CDR1 SEHNR, CDR2 FQNEAQ (reference sequence). The CDR3 covers 14 residues.

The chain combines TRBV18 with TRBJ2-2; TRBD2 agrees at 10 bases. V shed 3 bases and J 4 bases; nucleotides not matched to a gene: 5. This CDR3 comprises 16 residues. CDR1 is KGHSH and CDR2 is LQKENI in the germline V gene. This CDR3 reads CASSPLAGVSTGELFF. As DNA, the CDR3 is TGTGCCAGCTCACCGCTAGCGGGGGTTTCCACCGGGGAGCTGTTTTTT.

Here the CDR3 reads CASSLDTFTDTQYF. DNA for the CDR3: TGTGCCAGCAGCTTAGACACGTTCACAGATACGCAGTATTTT. The rearrangement links TRBV5-4 to TRBJ2-3; the D is unclear. Germline V lookup: CDR1 SGHNT, CDR2 YYREEE (reference sequence). Trimming cost V 2 bases and J 2 bases, with 9 bases left between them. The CDR3 runs to 14 residues.

CDR3 sequence: CASGFSVGQGSVRSHEQYV. In nucleotides, the CDR3 is TGTGCTAGTGGTTTCTCCGTGGGACAGGGGTCCGTTCGTAGCCACGAGCAGTACGTC. The rearrangement joins TRBV12-5 to TRBJ2-7; 10 nucleotides align to TRBD1. Germline loops: CDR1 LGHNT, CDR2 FRNRAP. The junction had 19 bases not matched to a gene; V was cut back by 3 bases and J by 5 bases. The CDR3 is made up of 19 amino acids.

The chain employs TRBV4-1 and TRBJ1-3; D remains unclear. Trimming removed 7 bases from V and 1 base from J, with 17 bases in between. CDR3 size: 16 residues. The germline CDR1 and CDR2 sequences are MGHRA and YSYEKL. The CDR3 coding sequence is TGCGCCAGCACTTCCGCTCTCTATGCTTCTGGAAACACCATATATTTT. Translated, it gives CASTSALYASGNTIYF.

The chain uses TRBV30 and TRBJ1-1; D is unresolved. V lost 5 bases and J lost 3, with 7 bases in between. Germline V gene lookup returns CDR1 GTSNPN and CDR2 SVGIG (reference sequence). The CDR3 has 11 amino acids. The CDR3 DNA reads TGTGCCTGGGACCGGGACACTGAAGCTTTCTTT. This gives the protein CAWDRDTEAFF.

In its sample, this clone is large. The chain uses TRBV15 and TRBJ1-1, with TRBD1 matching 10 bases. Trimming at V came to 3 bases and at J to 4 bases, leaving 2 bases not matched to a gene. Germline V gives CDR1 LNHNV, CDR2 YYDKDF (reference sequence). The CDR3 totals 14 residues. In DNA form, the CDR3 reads TGTGCCACCAGCAGGGACAGGGGGACCACTGAAGCTTTCTTT. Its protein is CATSRDRGTTEAFF.

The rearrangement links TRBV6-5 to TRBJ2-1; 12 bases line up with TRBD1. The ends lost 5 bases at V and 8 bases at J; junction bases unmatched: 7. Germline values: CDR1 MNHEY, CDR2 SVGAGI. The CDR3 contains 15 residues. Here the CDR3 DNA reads TGTGCCAGCAGTAGCCGGGACAGGGGGCAGTATGAGCAGTTCTTC. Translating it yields CASSSRDRGQYEQFF.

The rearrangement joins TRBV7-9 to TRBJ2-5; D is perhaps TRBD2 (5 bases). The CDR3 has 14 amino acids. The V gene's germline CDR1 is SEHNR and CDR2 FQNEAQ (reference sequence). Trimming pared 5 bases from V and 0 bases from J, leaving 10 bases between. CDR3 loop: CASSLRANQETQYF. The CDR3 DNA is TGTGCCAGCAGCCTGCGGGCCAACCAAGAGACCCAGTACTTC.

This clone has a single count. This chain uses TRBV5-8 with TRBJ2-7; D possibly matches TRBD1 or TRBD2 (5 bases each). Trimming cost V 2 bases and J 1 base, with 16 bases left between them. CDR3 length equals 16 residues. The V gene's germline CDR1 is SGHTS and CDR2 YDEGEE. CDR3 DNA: TGTGCCAGCAGCTTCACGGGCAGTTGGGGGTCCTACGAGCAGTACGTC. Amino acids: CASSFTGSWGSYEQYV.

CDR3: CASSLASGNTDTQYF. The CDR3 DNA sequence: TGTGCCAGCAGCTTGGCTAGCGGTAACACAGATACGCAGTATTTT. The chain recombines TRBV11-1 with TRBJ2-3; TRBD2 aligns across 7 bases. Unmatched junction bases numbered 5, after V lost 3 bases and J lost 2 bases. The CDR3 length is 15 residues. From germline, CDR1 is SGHAT and CDR2 FQDESV (reference sequence).

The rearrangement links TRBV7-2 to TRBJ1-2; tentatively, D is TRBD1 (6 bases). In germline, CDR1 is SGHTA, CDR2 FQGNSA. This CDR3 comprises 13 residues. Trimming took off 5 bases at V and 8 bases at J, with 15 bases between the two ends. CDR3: CASSPTGIGGYTF. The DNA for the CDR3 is TGTGCCAGCAGCCCCACAGGGATTGGAGGCTACACCTTC.